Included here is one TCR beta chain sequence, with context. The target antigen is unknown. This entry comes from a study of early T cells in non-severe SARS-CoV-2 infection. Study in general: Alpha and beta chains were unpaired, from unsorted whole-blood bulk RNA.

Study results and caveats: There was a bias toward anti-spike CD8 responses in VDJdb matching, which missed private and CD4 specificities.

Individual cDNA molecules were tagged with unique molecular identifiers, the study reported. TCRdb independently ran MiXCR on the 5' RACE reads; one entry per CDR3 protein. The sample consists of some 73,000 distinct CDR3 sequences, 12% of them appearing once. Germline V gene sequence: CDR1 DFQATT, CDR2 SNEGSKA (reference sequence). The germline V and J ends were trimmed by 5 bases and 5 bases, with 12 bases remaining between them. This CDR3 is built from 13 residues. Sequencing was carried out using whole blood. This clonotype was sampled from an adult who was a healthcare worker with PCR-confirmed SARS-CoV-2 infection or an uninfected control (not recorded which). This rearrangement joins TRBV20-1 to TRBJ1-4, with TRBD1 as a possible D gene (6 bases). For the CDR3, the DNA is TGCAGTGCTCCAACCCAGGGGAATGAAAAACTGTTTTTT. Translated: CSAPTQGNEKLFF.